The 27 T cell receptor beta chains presented below share a single source sample, sequenced in a study of T-cell memory formation after mild COVID-19. MiXCR, applied by TCRdb to the 5' RACE reads, yields one record per CDR3 protein. The profile shows roughly 600,000 distinct CDR3 sequences, 15% to 20% of them singletons. The sequencing input was PBMCs or a T cell subset sorted from them (not recorded which). Receptors were obtained from an adult woman who had mild COVID-19 (a few samples of this study predate the infection). Cell type and time point are not known.

The table lists this clonotype with many counts. The chain joins TRBV6-5 to TRBJ1-2; TRBD1 might be the D (5 bases). The CDR3 sequence is 13 residues long. V lost 0 bases and J 5 bases, leaving 7 bases between the germline ends. Germline V lookup: CDR1 MNHEY, CDR2 SVGAGI. CDR3 amino acids: CASSYSTDYGYTF. In DNA, the CDR3 is TGTGCCAGCAGTTACTCGACAGATTATGGCTACACCTTC.

The chain joins TRBV5-1 to TRBJ1-2, with 7 nucleotides matching TRBD1. Trimming removed 6 bases from V and 5 bases from J; junction bases left unmatched: 4. This CDR3 is built from 12 residues. Germline V gene sequence: CDR1 SGHRS, CDR2 YFSETQ. CDR3 coding DNA: TGCGCCAGCAAGGCAGGGGGTTATGGCTACACCTTC. Amino acid sequence: CASKAGGYGYTF.

This clonotype was seen more than once but under ten times. The chain employs TRBV10-3 and TRBJ2-3; D is unclear. Germline V gene sequence: CDR1 ENHRY, CDR2 SYGVKD. This CDR3 is 12 amino acids long. V was clipped by 4 bases and J by 0 bases, with 2 bases between them. CDR3 protein: CAISASTDTQYF. The CDR3 coding sequence is TGTGCCATCAGTGCCAGCACAGATACGCAGTATTTT.

J is TRBJ2-3 and V is TRBV24-1; 11 positions match TRBD2. From germline, CDR1 is KGHDR and CDR2 SFDVKD. The CDR3 runs 22 residues. V lost 4 bases and J lost 0; bases outside the gene matches: 20. For the CDR3, the DNA is TGTGCCACCAGTGACTGGCGGTTACCGGCTAGCGGGGGGACCCCTAGCACAGATACGCAGTATTTT. As protein: CATSDWRLPASGGTPSTDTQYF.

The V and J genes are TRBV6-1 and TRBJ2-3; no clear D gene. The V and J ends lost 2 bases and 0 bases respectively, with 15 bases between them. CDR1 is MNHNS, CDR2 SASEGT, per germline. The CDR3 has 17 residues. CDR3 residues: CASSEWRGGSSTDTQYF. The CDR3 coding sequence is TGTGCCAGCAGTGAATGGCGCGGTGGGTCTAGCACAGATACGCAGTATTTT.

This clonotype occurred a few times. The CDR3 region is CSANSGRKETQYF. The CDR3 coding sequence is TGCAGTGCTAATAGCGGGAGGAAAGAGACCCAGTACTTC. The chain combines TRBV20-1 with TRBJ2-5, with 10 nucleotides matching TRBD2. With V trimmed by 4 bases and J by 3 bases, 2 bases remained unmatched. This CDR3 contains 13 residues. From germline, CDR1 is DFQATT and CDR2 SNEGSKA (reference sequence).

The chain uses TRBV12-3 or TRBV12-4 and TRBJ1-2; the D is unclear. V dropped 7 bases and J dropped 7 bases, with 7 bases sitting between them. The CDR3 contains 10 residues. CDR3 protein: CASTAGGYTF. In nucleotides, the CDR3 is TGTGCCAGCACCGCGGGTGGCTACACCTTC.

This clonotype was picked up a small number of times. CDR3 nucleotides: TGTGCCACCAGTCGGGCTACAGGGGGAACAGATACGCAGTATTTT. This codes for CATSRATGGTDTQYF. The chain uses TRBV24-1 and TRBJ2-3; TRBD1 aligns across 8 bases. Germline CDR1 and CDR2: KGHDR and SFDVKD. The CDR3 has 15 amino acids. V gave up 6 bases and J gave up 3 bases; unmatched junction bases: 7.

This clonotype was observed a few times. The V gene is TRBV25-1, the J gene TRBJ1-1; 9 bases are shared with TRBD1. The CDR3 totals 15 residues. Trimming removed 8 bases from V and 5 bases from J; junction bases left unmatched: 12. CDR1 is MGHDK, CDR2 SYGVNS, per germline. CDR3 nucleotides: TGTGCCAGCGGGGCCCCCGGACAGGGGAGGACTGAAGCTTTCTTT. It yields the protein CASGAPGQGRTEAFF.

This chain uses TRBV4-1 with TRBJ2-7; D call uncertain. Trimming removed 6 bases from V and 4 bases from J, with 13 bases in between. The CDR3 is 13 amino acids. Germline V CDR1 and CDR2: MGHRA, YSYEKL. The CDR3 DNA sequence: TGCGCCAGCAGTGAGCTAGAGTTTTACGAGCAGTACGTC. Amino acid sequence: CASSELEFYEQYV.

This clonotype was counted a few times. J is TRBJ2-5 and V is TRBV12-3 or TRBV12-4, with a possible D match to TRBD2 (5 bases). With 5 bases removed from V and 2 bases from J, the gap between germline ends came to 15 bases. This CDR3 is 15 amino acids long. The CDR3 loop is CASSGRLDFQETQYF. In DNA form, the CDR3 reads TGTGCCAGCAGTGGGCGGTTGGACTTTCAAGAGACCCAGTACTTC.

Ten or more counts support this clonotype. V is TRBV25-1 and J is TRBJ2-3; D possibly matches TRBD1 or TRBD2 (5 bases each). Between the trimmed V and J ends, which lost 5 bases and 0 bases, there was a span of 15 bases. Per the germline V gene, CDR1 is MGHDK and CDR2 is SYGVNS. CDR3 length: 16 amino acids. The CDR3 DNA follows: TGTGCCAGCAGTCCCCATGTGGGGGAAAGCACAGATACGCAGTATTTT. Amino acids: CASSPHVGESTDTQYF.

The sample holds a few counts of this clonotype. The genes are TRBV20-1 and TRBJ1-4; D is possibly TRBD1 (6 bases). The CDR3 is 12 amino acids. Germline V gene lookup returns CDR1 DFQATT and CDR2 SNEGSKA (reference sequence). The CDR3 is CGWTENNEKLFF. CDR3 DNA: TGCGGATGGACAGAGAATAATGAAAAACTGTTTTTT.

For this clonotype: The germline gene is not matched at one end of the junction; a read error may be the cause. The V gene is TRBV18, the J gene TRBJ1-1, with D perhaps matching TRBD1 (5 bases). The V gene's germline CDR1 is KGHSH and CDR2 LQKENI. This CDR3 contains 15 residues. In DNA, the CDR3 is TGTGCCAGCTCACCACCGAGCCGGGGAGGGACTGAAGATTTCTTT. This encodes CASSPPSRGGTEDFF.

The J gene is TRBJ2-2, the V gene TRBV29-1, with D perhaps TRBD2 (5 bases). Germline V gene lookup returns CDR1 SQVTM and CDR2 ANQGSEA. The CDR3 extends over 13 amino acids. The V and J ends lost 7 bases and 3 bases respectively, with 12 bases between them. The CDR3 region is CSAEGDYTGELFF. CDR3 nucleotide sequence: TGCAGCGCAGAGGGAGACTACACCGGGGAGCTGTTTTTT.

The V call is TRBV3-1, the J call TRBJ2-3, with a tentative D call TRBD2 (5 bases). Germline V gene sequence: CDR1 LGHDT, CDR2 YNNKEL (reference sequence). This CDR3 is built from 14 residues. Between the trimmed V and J ends, which lost 0 bases and 6 bases, there was a span of 10 bases. The chain's CDR3 is CASSQDPSSDTQYF. DNA of the CDR3: TGTGCCAGCAGCCAAGATCCTAGCTCCGATACGCAGTATTTT.

This clonotype was observed a handful of times. The chain carries TRBV5-1 and TRBJ2-2, with 11 bases fitting TRBD2. Germline CDR1 and CDR2: SGHRS and YFSETQ. The V gene end was trimmed by 7 bases and the J gene end by 4 bases; junction bases not matched to a gene: 6. The CDR3 covers 15 residues. This CDR3 reads CASRRLAGFTGELFF. In DNA form, the CDR3 reads TGCGCCAGCCGTAGACTAGCGGGGTTCACCGGGGAGCTGTTTTTT.

This clonotype was observed a handful of times. The chain employs TRBV18 and TRBJ1-2; D might be TRBD1 (5 bases). The CDR3 spans 15 residues. Per the germline V gene, CDR1 is KGHSH and CDR2 is LQKENI. V was trimmed by 0 bases and J by 6 bases, leaving 14 bases between them. The CDR3, as DNA: TGTGCCAGCTCACCACCGATGGCAGGGAGTAATGGCTACACCTTC. Protein: CASSPPMAGSNGYTF.

The table lists this clonotype with a few counts. This chain connects TRBV5-5 to TRBJ2-7, with a tentative D call TRBD1 (11 bases). Trimming cost V 5 bases and J 2 bases, with 29 bases left between them. The CDR3 spans 19 residues. Germline V gives CDR1 SGHKS, CDR2 YYEKEE (reference sequence). The DNA for the CDR3 is TGTGCCAGCAGGATCTCCGGGACAGGGGGGACTAGCGCGACCTACGAGCAGTACTTC. As protein: CASRISGTGGTSATYEQYF. Supplemented by reference TRBV5-5 and TRBJ2-7, the full variable domain reads DAGVTQSPTHLIKTRGQQVTLRCSPISGHKSVSWYQQVLGQGPQFIFQYYEKEERGRGNFPDRFSARQFPNYSSELNVNALLLGDSALYLCASRISGTGGTSATYEQYFGPGTRLTVT.

The table lists this clonotype with a few counts. The chain employs TRBV6-2 or TRBV6-3 and TRBJ2-7; 7 bases match TRBD2. The CDR3 runs to 19 residues. CDR1 is MNHEY and CDR2 is SVGEGT in the germline V gene. The J segment lost 0 bases and the V segment lost 7 bases, leaving 21 bases of the junction unmatched. The CDR3 bases are TGTGCCAGCAACCGCCCCCGACGGTCGTCTAGCGGATCCTCCTACGAGCAGTACTTC. Translation gives CASNRPRRSSSGSSYEQYF.

A single count supports this clonotype. The rearrangement links TRBV30 to TRBJ2-3; D is undetermined. Germline CDR1 GTSNPN, CDR2 SVGIG (reference sequence). This CDR3 has 14 amino acids. V was clipped by 1 base and J by 4 bases, with 12 bases between them. The CDR3 spells CAWSGPEFADTQYF. CDR3 coding DNA: TGTGCCTGGAGTGGCCCAGAGTTCGCAGATACGCAGTATTTT.

This clonotype came up a few times. The chain has TRBV7-3 and TRBJ1-2; 10 bases fit TRBD1. CDR1 SGHTA and CDR2 FQGTGA come from the germline V gene. V shed 6 bases, J shed 0 bases, and the junction held 7 bases outside the gene matches. The CDR3 covers 16 residues. The chain's CDR3 is CASSAGQGLTNYGYTF. The CDR3 DNA follows: TGTGCCAGCAGTGCGGGACAGGGGCTAACTAACTATGGCTACACCTTC.

The J gene is TRBJ2-7, the V gene TRBV6-2 or TRBV6-3; 7 nucleotides match TRBD2. The CDR3 is 18 residues long. Germline-derived CDR1 and CDR2 are MNHEY and SVGEGT. The junction had 21 bases not matched to a gene; V was cut back by 7 bases and J by 3 bases. The CDR3 region has the DNA TGTGCCAGCAATTCCTATGGGGGGGACCGGGACTGGAGCTACGAGCAGTACTTC. It codes for CASNSYGGDRDWSYEQYF.

This clonotype came up a few times. V usage is TRBV19 and J usage is TRBJ2-1, with 7 bases lining up with TRBD2. J lost 9 bases, V lost 8 bases, and 19 bases had no gene match. The CDR3 has 16 residues. Germline-derived CDR1 and CDR2 are LNHDA and SQIVND (reference sequence). The CDR3 nucleotides are TGTGCCAGTTCGGCCTATGGACTAGGGTTATACTCTGAGCAGTTCTTC. Its translation is CASSAYGLGLYSEQFF.

This chain connects TRBV5-1 to TRBJ2-4, with TRBD2 matching 7 bases. Germline V CDR1 and CDR2: SGHRS, YFSETQ. The CDR3 is 14 residues long. With 2 bases clipped from V and 3 bases from J, the junction kept 2 bases outside the gene matches. This chain's CDR3 is CASSLSGGKNIQYF. The CDR3 region has the DNA TGCGCCAGCAGCTTATCGGGAGGCAAAAACATTCAGTACTTC.

The V call is TRBV2, the J call TRBJ1-1, with D tentatively TRBD1 (5 bases). CDR1 is SNHLY and CDR2 is FYNNEI in the germline V gene. Trimming shortened V by 8 bases and J by 6 bases, and 16 bases separated the two germline ends. CDR3 length: 13 residues. CDR3: CASWGDAVPEAFF. CDR3 DNA sequence: TGTGCCAGCTGGGGGGACGCGGTTCCTGAAGCTTTCTTT. Full variable domain (rest looked up from reference TRBV2 and TRBJ1-1): EPEVTQTPSHQVTQMGQEVILRCVPISNHLYFYWYRQILGQKVEFLVSFYNNEISEKSEIFDDQFSVERPDGSNFTLKIRSTKLEDSAMYFCASWGDAVPEAFFGQGTRLTVV.

This chain joins TRBV12-3 or TRBV12-4 and TRBJ2-2, with D tentatively TRBD1 or TRBD2 (5 bases each). CDR3 length equals 14 residues. Trimming shortened V by 7 bases and J by 0 bases, and 9 bases separated the two germline ends. In nucleotides, the CDR3 is TGTGCCAGCAACTGGGGGACGAACACCGGGGAGCTGTTTTTT. Translation: CASNWGTNTGELFF.